The 28 T cell receptor beta chains presented below share a single source sample, sequenced in a study of blood T cells in healthy people across ages. Primers used in a second PCR of about 7 to 11 cycles were a sample-barcoded 5' primer and a J-beta primer mix. MiXCR, run by TCRdb on the 5' RACE reads, gives a single entry per CDR3 protein. The table shows more than 1 million distinct CDR3 sequences, with roughly 45% occurring only once. Sequences were obtained from blood. Source of these receptors: a woman aged 60 to 75 in good health.

V usage is TRBV20-1 and J usage is TRBJ2-7, with D uncertain. The germline gives CDR1 DFQATT, CDR2 SNEGSKA (reference sequence). Deletions cut 0 bases from V and 5 bases from J, with 5 bases between. This CDR3 contains 11 residues. DNA for the CDR3: TGCAGTGCTAGAGATCTCAACGAGCAGTACTTC. Protein sequence: CSARDLNEQYF.

The CDR3 loop reads CASSEGLARYNEQFF. The DNA of the CDR3 is TGTGCCAGCAGTGAAGGCCTAGCGAGATACAATGAGCAGTTCTTC. V and J are TRBV2 and TRBJ2-1; D may be TRBD2 (6 bases). CDR3 size: 15 residues. The germline V gene encodes CDR1 SNHLY and CDR2 FYNNEI. Trimming removed 1 base at V and 4 bases at J, with 11 bases between.

For this clonotype: At one boundary the junction diverges from the germline segment, which might be a read error. V and J are TRBV12-3 or TRBV12-4 and TRBJ1-1; no firm D call. This CDR3 has 14 residues. As DNA, the CDR3 is TGTACCAGCAGTTGGGGAGGTGGGTACACTGAAGCTTTCTTT. Its translation: CTSSWGGGYTEAFF.

The rearrangement uses TRBV7-6 and TRBJ1-2, with a weak D call TRBD1 (6 bases). Trimming shortened V by 2 bases and J by 8 bases, and 21 bases separated the two germline ends. The CDR3 totals 16 residues. Germline assignment: CDR1 SGHVS and CDR2 FNYEAQ. CDR3 amino acids: CASSLSRVERGLGYTF. The CDR3, as DNA: TGTGCCAGCAGCTTAAGCAGGGTCGAACGGGGGCTGGGCTACACCTTC.

The chain uses TRBV12-3 or TRBV12-4 and TRBJ2-5; 13 nucleotides match TRBD2. The V segment lost 4 bases and the J segment 5 bases; nucleotides outside the gene matches: 10. This CDR3 is 17 amino acids long. The CDR3 DNA is TGTGCCAGCAGTTCCTTCGGACTAGCGGGAGTTGGGGAGACCCAGTACTTC. Its protein is CASSSFGLAGVGETQYF.

The chain employs TRBV6-4 and TRBJ1-1; D may be TRBD1 (6 bases). Germline lookup yields CDR1 MRHNA and CDR2 SNTAGT. V was clipped by 2 bases and J by 4 bases, with 8 bases between them. The CDR3 runs 13 residues. CDR3 amino acids: CASSDRGATEAFF. The CDR3 nucleotides read TGTGCCAGCAGTGACAGGGGGGCCACTGAAGCTTTCTTT.

The rearrangement links TRBV5-1 to TRBJ2-5; 8 positions match TRBD1. Trimming at V came to 4 bases and at J to 1 base, leaving 6 bases not matched to a gene. The CDR3 spans 15 residues. CDR1 is SGHRS, CDR2 YFSETQ, per germline. The CDR3 sequence: CASSMGQASQETQYF. The CDR3 DNA reads TGCGCCAGCAGCATGGGACAGGCCTCCCAAGAGACCCAGTACTTC.

The chain carries TRBV5-1 and TRBJ2-3; D is undetermined. V shed 4 bases and J shed 0 bases, with 12 bases lying between them. The CDR3 is 15 amino acids. Germline CDR1 and CDR2: SGHRS and YFSETQ. The CDR3 DNA reads as TGCGCCAGCAGCCCCAGCCGATATAGCACAGATACGCAGTATTTT. Translating gives CASSPSRYSTDTQYF. Drawing the rest from reference TRBV5-1 and TRBJ2-3, the complete variable domain is KAGVTQTPRYLIKTRGQQVTLSCSPISGHRSVSWYQQTPGQGLQFLFEYFSETQRNKGNFPGRFSGRQFSNSRSEMNVSTLELGDSALYLCASSPSRYSTDTQYFGPGTRLTVL.

This clonotype was counted between two and nine times. This chain uses TRBV20-1 with TRBJ2-6; D call uncertain. The CDR3 contains 14 residues. Per germline, CDR1 DFQATT and CDR2 SNEGSKA (reference sequence). Between the trimmed V and J ends, which lost 5 bases and 4 bases, there was a span of 12 bases. The CDR3 region is CSAWVSWGANVLTF. CDR3 coding DNA: TGCAGTGCTTGGGTCTCTTGGGGGGCCAACGTCCTGACTTTC.

The chain combines TRBV2 with TRBJ1-6; 8 bases are shared with TRBD1. The germline gives CDR1 SNHLY, CDR2 FYNNEI. The V and J ends lost 7 bases and 9 bases, in that order; junction bases with no gene match: 20. CDR3 length equals 18 residues. The chain's CDR3 is CASTPDRGLRLGGSPLHF. The CDR3 DNA sequence: TGTGCCAGCACTCCAGACAGGGGATTAAGGTTAGGGGGTTCACCCCTCCACTTT.

This clonotype was seen a handful of times. The gene calls are TRBV14 and TRBJ2-3; D is perhaps TRBD2 (5 bases). Per the germline V gene, CDR1 is SGHDN and CDR2 is FVKESK. The CDR3 is 14 amino acids. The V end was cut by 10 bases, the J end by 0 bases, with 14 bases between. This CDR3 reads CATQDGKSTDTQYF. In DNA form, the CDR3 reads TGTGCCACCCAGGACGGGAAGAGCACAGATACGCAGTATTTT.

This clonotype has just a few counts. The chain links TRBV29-1 to TRBJ2-1; D gene ambiguous. V lost 3 bases to trimming and J lost 0 bases, with 9 bases between them. Germline loops: CDR1 SQVTM, CDR2 ANQGSEA. The CDR3 is 14 amino acids. CDR3 in DNA: TGCAGCGTTGATGGGGTCCGCTCCTACAATGAGCAGTTCTTC. Protein sequence: CSVDGVRSYNEQFF.

The chain uses TRBV6-5 and TRBJ2-7; TRBD2 matches at 7 bases. V gave up 9 bases and J gave up 6 bases; unmatched junction bases: 8. This CDR3 spans 12 amino acids. CDR1 MNHEY and CDR2 SVGAGI come from the germline V gene. CDR3 sequence reads: CASRGAGLEQYF. The CDR3 coding sequence is TGTGCCAGTCGGGGAGCGGGACTCGAGCAGTACTTC.

As to this clonotype: This sequence may be a read error, since a much larger clone differs from it by one base. V is TRBV5-5 and J is TRBJ2-5; D perhaps matches TRBD1 (5 bases). Germline V CDR1 and CDR2: SGHKS, YYEKEE (reference sequence). The CDR3 is 15 residues long. The V and J ends lost 1 base and 11 bases respectively, with 21 bases between them. The CDR3 protein is CASSLNSWGLNEQYF. CDR3 in DNA: TGTGCCAGCAGCTTGAACTCTTGGGGCCTCAATGAGCAGTACTTC.

The table lists this clonotype with a few counts. The rearrangement joins TRBV6-6 to TRBJ2-1; a possible D gene is TRBD2 (6 bases). The germline V gene has CDR1 MNHNY and CDR2 SVGAGI (reference sequence). The germline V and J ends were trimmed by 6 bases and 1 base, with 10 bases remaining between them. The CDR3 extends over 14 amino acids. Written as DNA, the CDR3 is TGTGCCAGCAGCGGGAGTAGGTCCTACAATGAGCAGTTCTTC. This encodes CASSGSRSYNEQFF.

This clonotype has just a few counts. This chain uses TRBV7-9 with TRBJ2-4; 11 bases are a match to TRBD2. TRBJ2-7 matches the DNA end more closely, so the J call is doubtful. The CDR3 totals 16 residues. Germline V gives CDR1 SEHNR, CDR2 FQNEAQ (reference sequence). The CDR3 spells CASSLAPGTSGGEQYF. CDR3 in DNA: TGTGCCAGCAGCTTAGCGCCCGGGACTAGCGGAGGCGAGCAGTACTTC.

The V and J genes are TRBV12-3 or TRBV12-4 and TRBJ2-3, with D possibly matching TRBD2 (6 bases). The V gene lost 4 bases and the J gene lost 2 bases, with 22 bases spanning the gap. The CDR3 spans 18 residues. The CDR3 region is CASSWGLVGQANTDTQYF. The CDR3 DNA reads as TGTGCCAGCAGTTGGGGACTGGTTGGGCAGGCGAACACAGATACGCAGTATTTT.

This clonotype occurred a few times. The CDR3: CASRLAGTPLTKQYF. CDR3 nucleotides: TGTGCCAGCAGACTAGCGGGAACCCCCCTTACAAAGCAGTACTTC. This chain joins TRBV2 and TRBJ2-7; 10 nucleotides line up with TRBD2. Germline assignment: CDR1 SNHLY and CDR2 FYNNEI. This CDR3 has 15 amino acids. V lost 6 bases to trimming and J lost 8 bases; unmatched junction nucleotides: 13. The variable domain in full, completed from reference TRBV2 and TRBJ2-7, reads EPEVTQTPSHQVTQMGQEVILRCVPISNHLYFYWYRQILGQKVEFLVSFYNNEISEKSEIFDDQFSVERPDGSNFTLKIRSTKLEDSAMYFCASRLAGTPLTKQYFGPGTRLTVT.

V gene TRBV12-3 or TRBV12-4 combines with J gene TRBJ2-7; the D gene could be TRBD1 or TRBD2 (5 bases each). Trimming left V 3 bases short and J 4 bases short, with 10 bases between. The CDR3 extends over 13 amino acids. CDR3 sequence (DNA): TGTGCCAGCAGTTTGGGGACGCAATACGAGCAGTACTTC. This gives the protein CASSLGTQYEQYF.

The chain combines TRBV18 with TRBJ2-7; TRBD2 might be the D (5 bases). The germline V gene has CDR1 KGHSH and CDR2 LQKENI. Trimming shortened V by 0 bases and J by 5 bases, and 8 bases separated the two germline ends. The CDR3 has 13 residues. CDR3 protein: CASSPPPGNEQYF. The CDR3 nucleotides read TGTGCCAGCTCACCACCACCGGGGAACGAGCAGTACTTC.

V is TRBV2 and J is TRBJ2-2; possibly TRBD2 for D (6 bases). CDR1 and CDR2 from the germline V gene are SNHLY and FYNNEI. Between the trimmed V and J ends, which lost 1 base and 1 base, there was a span of 7 bases. CDR3 size: 15 residues. DNA for the CDR3: TGTGCCAGCAGTGAAGGGCGGGAGAACACCGGGGAGCTGTTTTTT. Protein: CASSEGRENTGELFF.

Details on this clonotype: Since a much larger clone is just one base distant, this may be a read error. J is TRBJ1-2 and V is TRBV4-2, with a tentative D call TRBD1 (5 bases). V was trimmed by 4 bases and J by 4 bases, leaving 16 bases between them. Germline CDR1 LGHNA, CDR2 YNFKEQ. CDR3 length equals 15 residues. In DNA form, the CDR3 reads TGTGCCAGCAGCCTAGATCTGGAGACAGCCTATGGCTACACCTTC. This encodes CASSLDLETAYGYTF.

In its sample, this clonotype was seen a few times. This chain connects TRBV20-1 to TRBJ2-1; the match to TRBD2 covers 11 bases. The ends lost 0 bases at V and 6 bases at J; junction bases unmatched: 7. Germline V gives CDR1 DFQATT, CDR2 SNEGSKA (reference sequence). The CDR3 runs to 16 residues. CDR3 in amino acids: CSARDLLAGVFNEQFF. The CDR3 DNA sequence: TGCAGTGCTAGAGACTTACTAGCGGGAGTTTTCAATGAGCAGTTCTTC.

The chain recombines TRBV29-1 with TRBJ2-5, with D tentatively TRBD1 (5 bases). V was pared by 7 bases and J by 4 bases, with 19 bases between. The CDR3 is 14 amino acids. The germline CDR1 and CDR2 sequences are SQVTM and ANQGSEA. The CDR3 region is CSAPAFGRGETQYF. The CDR3, as DNA: TGCAGCGCCCCGGCATTCGGAAGGGGAGAGACCCAGTACTTC.

The V call is TRBV20-1, the J call TRBJ1-1, with 7 bases lining up with TRBD1. The CDR3 has 14 residues. Germline assignment: CDR1 DFQATT and CDR2 SNEGSKA (reference sequence). Unmatched junction bases numbered 6, after V lost 5 bases and J lost 0 bases. The CDR3 bases are TGCAGTGCTCCCAGGACAGGTTTGAACACTGAAGCTTTCTTT. Translated, it gives CSAPRTGLNTEAFF.

This clonotype was observed a few times. V and J are TRBV29-1 and TRBJ2-7; 8 positions match TRBD1. Germline CDR1 SQVTM, CDR2 ANQGSEA. The CDR3 consists of 15 residues. The V segment lost 3 bases and the J segment 0 bases; nucleotides outside the gene matches: 7. CDR3 nucleotide sequence: TGCAGCGTTGAGACTTGGACAGGGAGCTCCTACGAGCAGTACTTC. Its translation: CSVETWTGSSYEQYF.

For the CDR3, the DNA is TGTGCCAGCAGCCCCTACCGCACAGATACGCAGTATTTT. This sequence encodes CASSPYRTDTQYF. This chain uses TRBV6-5 with TRBJ2-3; D uncertain. V was clipped by 6 bases and J by 1 base, with 8 bases between them. This CDR3 has 13 amino acids. Germline loops: CDR1 MNHEY, CDR2 SVGAGI.

This clonotype has more than one count but fewer than ten. The chain links TRBV5-1 to TRBJ2-7, with 7 positions matching TRBD1. Germline V CDR1 and CDR2: SGHRS, YFSETQ. V lost 3 bases to trimming and J lost 3 bases; unmatched junction nucleotides: 9. CDR3 length: 15 amino acids. In DNA form, the CDR3 reads TGCGCCAGCAGCTCCGCCCCGGGACAGTTCTACGAGCAGTACTTC. It is translated as CASSSAPGQFYEQYF.